The 19 T cell receptor beta chains in this list originate from one sample, sequenced in a study of cytomegalovirus exposure and HLA in healthy donors. The table came from immunoSEQ multiplex PCR; TCRdb's copy has only in-frame clones and leaves some out. This table has 110,000 to 150,000 clones, 91% appearing once. The sample taken for sequencing was PBMCs. The receptors here all came from a man aged 18 to 29 in good health and CMV-seronegative.

The rearrangement uses TRBV9 and TRBJ1-5; perhaps TRBD1 as D (5 bases). The CDR3 runs to 17 residues. The V end was cut by 0 bases, the J end by 2 bases, with 15 bases between. The germline V gene has CDR1 SGDLS and CDR2 YYNGEE. DNA of the CDR3: TGTGCCAGCAGCGTAGGTTGGGGCAGATCCCGCAATCAGCCCCAGCATTTT. As protein: CASSVGWGRSRNQPQHF.

In nucleotides, the CDR3 is TGTGCCAGCAGCGTCTCAGGGGGCAAGGTTGCGGCTTTCTTT. This encodes CASSVSGGKVAAFF. The chain recombines TRBV7-2 with TRBJ1-1; 8 bases are a match to TRBD1. V dropped 5 bases and J dropped 11; count of bases not matched to a gene: 13. Germline V CDR1 and CDR2: SGHTA, FQGNSA. The CDR3 runs to 14 residues.

V and J are TRBV11-2 and TRBJ2-5; 9 nucleotides line up with TRBD2. Germline trimming cut 3 bases from V and 3 bases from J; bases unmatched to any gene: 14. The germline V gene has CDR1 SGHAT and CDR2 FQNNGV. CDR3 length: 18 residues. The CDR3 DNA is TGTGCCAGCAGCTTTATCGGGGCTAGCGGGGCCCTAAAAGAGACCCAGTACTTC. Amino acids: CASSFIGASGALKETQYF.

The gene calls are TRBV5-6 and TRBJ1-2; TRBD1 aligns across 8 bases. The CDR3 runs to 16 residues. V lost 2 bases, J lost 4 bases, and 10 bases stayed unmatched. Germline CDR1 SGHDT, CDR2 YYEEEE. DNA of the CDR3: TGTGCCAGCAGCTTAGTTGGACAGGGAGGAGGCTATGGCTACACCTTC. It specifies CASSLVGQGGGYGYTF.

In its sample, this clone was seen a few times. V is TRBV7-3 and J is TRBJ2-3; 9 bases align to TRBD2. This CDR3 region has 16 residues. Unmatched junction bases numbered 7, after V lost 0 bases and J lost 6 bases. Germline V gene sequence: CDR1 SGHTA, CDR2 FQGTGA. DNA for the CDR3: TGTGCCAGCAGCTTAACGCAAGCGGGGGGCCGCGATACGCAGTATTTT. Protein sequence: CASSLTQAGGRDTQYF.

This clone has only a few counts. The chain has TRBV7-2 and TRBJ1-6; D remains unclear. CDR3 length equals 17 residues. Germline CDR1 is SGHTA and CDR2 is FQGNSA. The V and J ends lost 2 bases and 0 bases respectively, with 11 bases between them. CDR3 amino acids: CASSLRRLGSYNSPLHF. In nucleotides, the CDR3 is TGTGCCAGCAGCTTAAGGCGGTTGGGCTCCTATAATTCACCCCTCCACTTT.

J is TRBJ1-4 and V is TRBV7-9; 8 bases are shared with TRBD1. Germline V gives CDR1 SEHNR, CDR2 FQNEAQ (reference sequence). The CDR3 is made up of 15 amino acids. Trimming cost V 2 bases and J 2 bases; bases outside gene matches: 1. CDR3 residues: CASSLWTGTNEKLFF. The DNA for the CDR3 is TGTGCCAGCAGCTTATGGACAGGGACTAATGAAAAACTGTTTTTT.

This chain links TRBV6-4 with TRBJ1-1; D is unresolved. Trimming removed 8 bases from V and 5 bases from J, with 15 bases in between. Germline loops: CDR1 MRHNA, CDR2 SNTAGT. CDR3 length: 13 residues. CDR3 DNA: TGTGCCAGCCGGGTTTCGGCGGGGACTGAAGCTTTCTTT. Residues: CASRVSAGTEAFF.

The chain is built from TRBV15 and TRBJ2-1; D is ambiguous. CDR1 is LNHNV and CDR2 is YYDKDF in the germline V gene (reference sequence). The CDR3 runs 15 residues. V was shortened by 3 bases and J by 2 bases, with 11 bases between the two germline ends. The CDR3 nucleotides are TGTGCCACCAGCAGGTCAGACTCAACCTACAATGAGCAGTTCTTC. Protein product: CATSRSDSTYNEQFF.

J is TRBJ1-5 and V is TRBV19; 8 positions match TRBD1. There are 21 residues in the CDR3. CDR1 is LNHDA and CDR2 is SQIVND in the germline V gene (reference sequence). The V gene end was trimmed by 5 bases and the J gene end by 3 bases; junction bases not matched to a gene: 24. The CDR3 nucleotides read TGTGCCAGTAGTGTGCTCCATCCGGTCCCGGGACAGGCCTACGACAATCAGCCCCAGCATTTT. It codes for CASSVLHPVPGQAYDNQPQHF.

The J gene is TRBJ1-6, the V gene TRBV27; D not resolved. This CDR3 has 14 residues. CDR1 is MNHEY, CDR2 SMNVEV, per germline (reference sequence). Trimming took 7 bases from V and 5 from J, leaving 12 bases between them. CDR3 protein: CASTAGVNNSPLHF. The DNA of the CDR3 is TGTGCCAGCACAGCGGGAGTTAATAATTCACCCCTCCACTTT.

The rearrangement links TRBV7-9 to TRBJ1-1, with 9 bases fitting TRBD1. V trimming: 1 base; J trimming: 0 bases; junction bases outside the gene matches: 6. This CDR3 region has 17 residues. The germline CDR1 and CDR2 sequences are SEHNR and FQNEAQ (reference sequence). CDR3: CASSLGTGDYMNTEAFF. DNA for the CDR3: TGTGCCAGCAGCTTAGGGACAGGGGATTACATGAACACTGAAGCTTTCTTT.

This clone was seen only once. The chain links TRBV7-2 to TRBJ1-1, with a weak D call TRBD1 (6 bases). The V end was cut by 6 bases, the J end by 0 bases, with 11 bases between. In germline, CDR1 is SGHTA, CDR2 FQGNSA. This CDR3 comprises 14 residues. The CDR3 region has the DNA TGTGCCAGCAGTCGGACAGCTATGAACACTGAAGCTTTCTTT. Translated, it gives CASSRTAMNTEAFF.

The rearrangement uses TRBV2 and TRBJ1-5; 8 bases are a match to TRBD1. Trimming at V came to 5 bases and at J to 7 bases, leaving 10 bases not matched to a gene. The CDR3 is 15 residues long. Per germline, CDR1 SNHLY and CDR2 FYNNEI. The CDR3 loop reads CASSPDRVVMQPQHF. The CDR3 DNA follows: TGTGCCAGCAGTCCGGACAGGGTGGTCATGCAGCCCCAGCATTTT.

The chain has TRBV2 and TRBJ2-1; 7 bases map to TRBD2. The V gene end was trimmed by 7 bases and the J gene end by 2 bases; junction bases not matched to a gene: 2. Germline CDR1 is SNHLY and CDR2 is FYNNEI. The CDR3 is made up of 13 amino acids. In nucleotides, the CDR3 is TGTGCCAGCACCCGGGGGGCCTACAATGAGCAGTTCTTC. This sequence encodes CASTRGAYNEQFF.

The chain links TRBV7-8 to TRBJ1-1, with a weak D call TRBD1 (6 bases). Germline V gene data show CDR1 as SGHVS and CDR2 as FQNEAQ. V was clipped by 4 bases and J by 2 bases, with 11 bases between them. The CDR3 is 14 residues long. CDR3 bases: TGTGCCAGCAGCTCGTGGACAGAAAACACTGAAGCTTTCTTT. Its translation: CASSSWTENTEAFF.

The chain is built from TRBV5-4 and TRBJ2-1; 14 nucleotides agree with TRBD2. In germline, CDR1 is SGHNT, CDR2 YYREEE (reference sequence). The CDR3 contains 16 residues. Trimming took 4 bases from V and 6 from J; bases not matched to a gene: 6. This CDR3 is CASSPSTSGGGNEQFF. The DNA for the CDR3 is TGTGCCAGCAGCCCTTCGACTAGCGGGGGGGGCAATGAGCAGTTCTTC.

The rearrangement links TRBV7-8 to TRBJ2-7; 11 nucleotides match TRBD2. The J segment lost 3 bases and the V segment lost 5 bases, leaving 3 bases of the junction unmatched. Per germline, CDR1 SGHVS and CDR2 FQNEAQ. The CDR3 has 14 amino acids. The CDR3 sequence: CASSEGLAVYEQYV. The CDR3 nucleotides are TGTGCCAGCAGCGAGGGACTAGCGGTCTACGAGCAGTACGTC.

The gene calls are TRBV30 and TRBJ2-7, with D tentatively TRBD2 (5 bases). Germline V CDR1 and CDR2: GTSNPN, SVGIG (reference sequence). The CDR3 loop spans 15 amino acids. Deletions cut 0 bases from V and 4 bases from J, with 16 bases between. The CDR3 DNA reads TGTGCCTGGAGTGTACCCAGCCTGGGAGTGTACGAGCAGTACTTC. The encoded protein is CAWSVPSLGVYEQYF.